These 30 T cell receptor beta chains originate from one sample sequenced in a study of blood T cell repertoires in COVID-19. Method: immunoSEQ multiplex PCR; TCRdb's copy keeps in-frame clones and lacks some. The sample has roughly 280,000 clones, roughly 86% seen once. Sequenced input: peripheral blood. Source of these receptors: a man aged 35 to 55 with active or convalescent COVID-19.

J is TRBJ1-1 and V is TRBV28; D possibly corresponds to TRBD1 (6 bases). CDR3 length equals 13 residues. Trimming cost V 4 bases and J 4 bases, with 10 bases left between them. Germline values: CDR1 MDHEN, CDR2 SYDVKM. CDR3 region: CASSSGDGTEAFF. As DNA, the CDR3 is TGTGCCAGCAGTTCAGGGGATGGCACTGAAGCTTTCTTT.

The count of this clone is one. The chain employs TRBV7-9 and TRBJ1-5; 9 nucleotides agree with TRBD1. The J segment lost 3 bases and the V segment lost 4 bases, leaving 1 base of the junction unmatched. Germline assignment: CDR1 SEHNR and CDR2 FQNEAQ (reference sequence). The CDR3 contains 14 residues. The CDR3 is CASSWTGANQPQHF. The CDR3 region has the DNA TGTGCCAGCAGCTGGACAGGGGCCAATCAGCCCCAGCATTTT.

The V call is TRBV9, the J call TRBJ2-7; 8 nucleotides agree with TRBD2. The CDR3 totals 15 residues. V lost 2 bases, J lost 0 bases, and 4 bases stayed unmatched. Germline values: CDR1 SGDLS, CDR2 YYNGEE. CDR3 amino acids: CASSVDGTSSYEQYF. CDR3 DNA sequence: TGTGCCAGCAGCGTCGACGGGACTAGCTCCTACGAGCAGTACTTC.

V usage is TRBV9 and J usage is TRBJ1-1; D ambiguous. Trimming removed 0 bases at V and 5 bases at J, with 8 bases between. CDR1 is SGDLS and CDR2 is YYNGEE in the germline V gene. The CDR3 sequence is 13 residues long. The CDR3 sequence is CASSVGSGTEAFF. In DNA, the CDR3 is TGTGCCAGCAGCGTAGGGTCCGGGACTGAAGCTTTCTTT.

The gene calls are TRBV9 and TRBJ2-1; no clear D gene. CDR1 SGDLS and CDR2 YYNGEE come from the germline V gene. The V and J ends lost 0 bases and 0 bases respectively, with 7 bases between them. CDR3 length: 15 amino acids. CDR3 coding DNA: TGTGCCAGCAGCGTAGCCGGTAACTCCTACAATGAGCAGTTCTTC. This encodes CASSVAGNSYNEQFF.

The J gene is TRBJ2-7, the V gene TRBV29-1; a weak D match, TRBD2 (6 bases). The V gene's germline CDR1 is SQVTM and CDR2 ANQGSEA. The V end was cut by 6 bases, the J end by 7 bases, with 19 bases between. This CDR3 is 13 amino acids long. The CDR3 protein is CSVRRGGMGEQYF. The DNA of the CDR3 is TGCAGCGTCAGACGGGGAGGCATGGGTGAGCAGTACTTC.

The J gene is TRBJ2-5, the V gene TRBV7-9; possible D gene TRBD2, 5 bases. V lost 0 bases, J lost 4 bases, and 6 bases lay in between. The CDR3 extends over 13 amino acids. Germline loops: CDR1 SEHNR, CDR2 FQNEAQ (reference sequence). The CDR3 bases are TGTGCCAGCAGCTTAGCAGGGAGAGAGACCCAGTACTTC. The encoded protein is CASSLAGRETQYF. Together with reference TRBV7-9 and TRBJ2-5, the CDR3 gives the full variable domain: DTGVSQNPRHKITKRGQNVTFRCDPISEHNRLYWYRQTLGQGPEFLTYFQNEAQLEKSRLLSDRFSAERPKGSFSTLEIQRTEQGDSAMYLCASSLAGRETQYFGPGTRLLVL.

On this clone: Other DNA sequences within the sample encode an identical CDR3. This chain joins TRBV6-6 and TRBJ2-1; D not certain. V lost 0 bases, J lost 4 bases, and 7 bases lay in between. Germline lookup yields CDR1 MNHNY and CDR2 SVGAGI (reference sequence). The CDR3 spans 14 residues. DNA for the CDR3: TGTGCCAGCAGTTACTCGAGAGTATACAATGAGCAGTTCTTC. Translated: CASSYSRVYNEQFF.

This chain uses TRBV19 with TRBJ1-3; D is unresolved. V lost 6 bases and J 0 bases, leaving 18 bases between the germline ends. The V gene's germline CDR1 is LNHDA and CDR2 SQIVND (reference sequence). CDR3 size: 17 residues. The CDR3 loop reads CASRSSMGGISGNTIYF. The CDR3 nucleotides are TGTGCCAGTAGATCCTCGATGGGAGGCATCTCTGGAAACACCATATATTTT.

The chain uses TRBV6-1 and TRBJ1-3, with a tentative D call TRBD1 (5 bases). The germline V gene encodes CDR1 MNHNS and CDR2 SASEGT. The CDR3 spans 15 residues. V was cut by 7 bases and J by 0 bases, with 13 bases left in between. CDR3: CASTTGPSSGNTIYF. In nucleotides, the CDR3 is TGTGCCAGCACAACAGGTCCCTCCTCTGGAAACACCATATATTTT.

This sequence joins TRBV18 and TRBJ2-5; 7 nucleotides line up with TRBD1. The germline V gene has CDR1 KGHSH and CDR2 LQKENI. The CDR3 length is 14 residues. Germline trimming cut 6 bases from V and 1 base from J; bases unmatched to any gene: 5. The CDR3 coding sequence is TGTGCCAGCTCGCCCGGGACAGTCCAAGAGACCCAGTACTTC. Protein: CASSPGTVQETQYF.

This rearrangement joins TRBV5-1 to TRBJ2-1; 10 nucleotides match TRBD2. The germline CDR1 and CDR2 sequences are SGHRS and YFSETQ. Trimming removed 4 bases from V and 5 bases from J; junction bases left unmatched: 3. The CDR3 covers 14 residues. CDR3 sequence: CASSLAGEDNEQFF. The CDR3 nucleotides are TGCGCCAGCAGCCTAGCGGGGGAGGACAATGAGCAGTTCTTC.

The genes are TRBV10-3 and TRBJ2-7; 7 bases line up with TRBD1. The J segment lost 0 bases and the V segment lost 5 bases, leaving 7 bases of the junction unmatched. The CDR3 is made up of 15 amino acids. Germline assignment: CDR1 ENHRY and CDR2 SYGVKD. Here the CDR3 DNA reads TGTGCCATCAGTCCTTTCAGGGGGAGCTCCTACGAGCAGTACTTC. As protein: CAISPFRGSSYEQYF.

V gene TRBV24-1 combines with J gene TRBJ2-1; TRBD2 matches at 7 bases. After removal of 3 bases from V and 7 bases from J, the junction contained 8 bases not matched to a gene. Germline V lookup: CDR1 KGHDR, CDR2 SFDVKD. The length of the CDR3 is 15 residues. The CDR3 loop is CATSDPGLVGNEQFF. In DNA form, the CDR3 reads TGTGCCACCAGTGATCCAGGACTAGTGGGGAATGAGCAGTTCTTC.

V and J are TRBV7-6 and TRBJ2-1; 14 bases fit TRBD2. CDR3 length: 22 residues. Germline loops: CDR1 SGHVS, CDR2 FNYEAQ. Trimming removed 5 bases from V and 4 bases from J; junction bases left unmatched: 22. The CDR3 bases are TGTGCCAGCAGCCACCCGGTCCCGACTAGCGGGAGGGCCACAGCACCGTACAATGAGCAGTTCTTC. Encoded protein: CASSHPVPTSGRATAPYNEQFF. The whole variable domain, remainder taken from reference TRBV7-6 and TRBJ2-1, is GAGVSQSPRYKVTKRGQDVALRCDPISGHVSLYWYRQALGQGPEFLTYFNYEAQQDKSGLPNDRFSAERPEGSISTLTIQRTEQRDSAMYRCASSHPVPTSGRATAPYNEQFFGPGTRLTVL.

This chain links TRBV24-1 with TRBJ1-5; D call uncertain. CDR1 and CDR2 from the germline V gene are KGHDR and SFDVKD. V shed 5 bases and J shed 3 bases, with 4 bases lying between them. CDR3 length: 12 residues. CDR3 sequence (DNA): TGTGCCACCAGTGCAGACAATCAGCCCCAGCATTTT. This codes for CATSADNQPQHF.

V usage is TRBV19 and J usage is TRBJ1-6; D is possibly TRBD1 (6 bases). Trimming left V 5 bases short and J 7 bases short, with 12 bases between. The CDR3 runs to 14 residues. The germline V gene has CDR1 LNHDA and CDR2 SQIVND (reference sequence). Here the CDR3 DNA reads TGTGCCAGTAGTCCAGCAGGGGTCAATTCACCCCTCCACTTT. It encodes CASSPAGVNSPLHF.

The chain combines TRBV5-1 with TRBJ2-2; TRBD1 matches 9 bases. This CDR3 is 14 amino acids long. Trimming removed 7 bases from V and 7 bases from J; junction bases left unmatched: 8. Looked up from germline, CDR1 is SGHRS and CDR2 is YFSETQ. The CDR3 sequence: CASRLDRGDGELFF. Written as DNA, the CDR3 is TGCGCCAGCCGTCTCGACAGGGGGGACGGGGAGCTGTTTTTT.

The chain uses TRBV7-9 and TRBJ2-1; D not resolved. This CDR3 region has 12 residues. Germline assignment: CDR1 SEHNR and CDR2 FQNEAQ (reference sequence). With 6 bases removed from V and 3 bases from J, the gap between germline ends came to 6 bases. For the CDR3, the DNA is TGTGCCAGCAGTTCGGGCTACAATGAGCAGTTCTTC. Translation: CASSSGYNEQFF.

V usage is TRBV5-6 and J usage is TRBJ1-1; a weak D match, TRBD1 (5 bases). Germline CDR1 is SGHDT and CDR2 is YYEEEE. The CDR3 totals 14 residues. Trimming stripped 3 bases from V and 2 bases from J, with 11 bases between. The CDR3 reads CASSWRDGNTEAFF. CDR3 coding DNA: TGTGCCAGCAGCTGGAGGGACGGTAACACTGAAGCTTTCTTT.

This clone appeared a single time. CDR3 nucleotide sequence: TGTGCCAGCAGCCTGGACTTTGCGAGGAACACTGAAGCTTTCTTT. This codes for CASSLDFARNTEAFF. J is TRBJ1-1 and V is TRBV3-1 (or the pseudogene TRBV3-2), with no clear D. The germline V gene has CDR1 LGHDT and CDR2 YNNKEL (reference sequence). V gave up 4 bases and J gave up 1 base, with 13 bases separating them. The CDR3 length is 15 residues.

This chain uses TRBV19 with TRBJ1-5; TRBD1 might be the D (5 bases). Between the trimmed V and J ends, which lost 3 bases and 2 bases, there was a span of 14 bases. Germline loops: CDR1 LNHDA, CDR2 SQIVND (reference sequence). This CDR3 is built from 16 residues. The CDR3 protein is CASSILSSQGNQPQHF. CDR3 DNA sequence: TGTGCCAGTAGTATCTTATCCTCACAGGGCAATCAGCCCCAGCATTTT.

The CDR3 DNA is TGTGCCAGCTCACCAGTTACGAGCTCCTATAATTCACCCCTCCACTTT. Translation gives CASSPVTSSYNSPLHF. The J gene is TRBJ1-6, the V gene TRBV18; D ambiguous. CDR1 and CDR2 from the germline V gene are KGHSH and LQKENI. V was cut by 2 bases and J by 0 bases, with 8 bases left in between. The CDR3 is 16 residues long.

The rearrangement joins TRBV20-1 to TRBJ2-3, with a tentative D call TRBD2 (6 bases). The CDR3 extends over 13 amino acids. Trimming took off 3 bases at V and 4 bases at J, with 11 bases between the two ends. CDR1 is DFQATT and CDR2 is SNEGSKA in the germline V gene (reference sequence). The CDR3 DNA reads TGCAGTGCTAGTAACCCGGGAGCAGATACGCAGTATTTT. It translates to CSASNPGADTQYF.

CDR3: CASSPTPRQGETQYF. DNA of the CDR3: TGTGCCAGCAGCCCCACCCCCAGACAGGGGGAGACCCAGTACTTC. The chain joins TRBV9 to TRBJ2-5, with 8 bases matching TRBD1. The CDR3 has 15 residues. V was clipped by 4 bases and J by 5 bases; unmatched bases: 10. Germline CDR1 SGDLS, CDR2 YYNGEE.

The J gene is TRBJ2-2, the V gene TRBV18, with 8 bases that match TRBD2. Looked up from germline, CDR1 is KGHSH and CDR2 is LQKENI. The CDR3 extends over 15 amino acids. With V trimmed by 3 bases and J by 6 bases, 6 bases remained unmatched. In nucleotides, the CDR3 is TGTGCCAGCTCACCGCCGGGGGGGCCATCCGGGGAGCTGTTTTTT. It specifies CASSPPGGPSGELFF.

The CDR3 DNA is TGTGCCAGCAGCCCCGGGACAGGGGGTGGAGTGGGAGCCAAAAACATTCAGTACTTC. It specifies CASSPGTGGGVGAKNIQYF. The gene calls are TRBV5-4 and TRBJ2-4; 11 bases match TRBD1. Per the germline V gene, CDR1 is SGHNT and CDR2 is YYREEE (reference sequence). The CDR3 length is 19 residues. The V and J ends lost 4 bases and 0 bases, in that order; junction bases with no gene match: 12.

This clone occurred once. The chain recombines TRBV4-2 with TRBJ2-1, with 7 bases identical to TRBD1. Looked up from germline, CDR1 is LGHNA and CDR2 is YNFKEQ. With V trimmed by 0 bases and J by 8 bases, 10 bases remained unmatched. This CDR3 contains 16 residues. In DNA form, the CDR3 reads TGTGCCAGCAGCCAAGAATTCGAGACAGGGTTCGATGAGCAGTTCTTC. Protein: CASSQEFETGFDEQFF.

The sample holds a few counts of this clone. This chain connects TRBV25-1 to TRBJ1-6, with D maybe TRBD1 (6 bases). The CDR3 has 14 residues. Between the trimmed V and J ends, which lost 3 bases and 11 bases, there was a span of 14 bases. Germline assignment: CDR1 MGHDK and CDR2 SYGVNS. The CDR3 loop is CASSDHRVLTPLHF. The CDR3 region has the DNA TGTGCCAGCAGTGATCACAGGGTCCTAACACCCCTCCACTTT.

The CDR3 DNA reads TGTGCCATCATGGACAGTCCGAACACTGAAGCTTTCTTT. Protein: CAIMDSPNTEAFF. V and J are TRBV2 and TRBJ1-1, with D possibly matching TRBD1 (6 bases). The CDR3 consists of 13 residues. Trimming left V 10 bases short and J 1 base short, with 13 bases between. The V gene's germline CDR1 is SNHLY and CDR2 FYNNEI.